A selection of T cell receptor beta chains follows, all from one sample in a study of cytotoxic CD8 clonotypes in ibrutinib-treated CLL. TCRdb keeps only in-frame clones here, not all; method: immunoSEQ multiplex PCR. The repertoire consists of about 140,000 clones, with 75% to 85% occurring once and the leading ten covering 6.5% to 8%. Source: PBMCs, taken after 36 months of ibrutinib treatment. The receptor source for this set is a human donor with chronic lymphocytic leukemia. The CDR3 runs from the conserved cysteine through the conserved F or W. Fields, in order: V gene, CDR3 protein.

TRBV7-9 | CASSSLGNSGIGELFF
TRBV11-3 | CASSPLVGGTLEAFF
TRBV30 | CARSGGAYNEQFF
TRBV7-9 | CASSLGVSGTEAFF
TRBV6-6 | CASSYSLWEGIYTF
TRBV4-1 | CASSQDGRVNQPQHF
TRBV2 | CASSEGQEGYGYTF
TRBV18 | CASSPSQETQYF
TRBV5-5 | CASSQDRQLQETQYF
TRBV9 | CASSPKARGPQETQYF
TRBV6-1 | CASSEWGQGWTGELFF
TRBV9 | CASSVVAVSTDTQYF
TRBV7-2 | CASSSARGTEAFF
TRBV5-1 | CASSLWTSGENIQYF
TRBV30 | CAWSVEGEKLFF
TRBV29-1 | CSVGRGPEAFF
TRBV19 | CASSSLGDAASYEQYF
TRBV12-2 | CASRQDRGDEQYF
TRBV10-3 | CAISGTQETQYF
TRBV6-5 | CASRRGSGDEQYF
TRBV5-1 | CASSLEPGRSYEQYF
TRBV5-8 | CASSFSRQGGVPDTQYF
TRBV28 | CASSYHPGTSGEQFF
TRBV6-5 | CASSPRPVSYEQYF